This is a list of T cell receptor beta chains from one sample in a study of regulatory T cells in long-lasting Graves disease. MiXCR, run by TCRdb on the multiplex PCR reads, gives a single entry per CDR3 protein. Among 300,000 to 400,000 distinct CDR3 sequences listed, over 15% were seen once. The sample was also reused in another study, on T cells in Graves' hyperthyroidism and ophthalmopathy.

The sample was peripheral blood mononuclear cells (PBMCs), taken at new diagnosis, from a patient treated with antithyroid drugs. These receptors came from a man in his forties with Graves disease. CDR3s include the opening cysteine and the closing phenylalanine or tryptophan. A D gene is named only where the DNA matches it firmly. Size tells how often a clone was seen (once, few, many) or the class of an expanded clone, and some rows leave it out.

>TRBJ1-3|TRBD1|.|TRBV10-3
CAIRDRAHGNTIYF
TGTGCCATCAGGGACAGGGCTCATGGAAACACCATATATTTT
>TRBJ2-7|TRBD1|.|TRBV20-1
CSARTGTGDGQYF
TGCAGTGCTAGAACCGGGACAGGGGACGGGCAGTACTTC
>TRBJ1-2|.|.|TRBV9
CASSVGGPTQIYGYTF
TGTGCCAGCAGCGTAGGGGGCCCGACTCAAATATATGGCTACACCTTC
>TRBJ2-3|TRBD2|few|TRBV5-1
CASSSGGGAADTQYF
TGCGCCAGCAGTTCCGGCGGGGGGGCAGCAGATACGCAGTATTTT
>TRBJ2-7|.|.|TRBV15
CATSRDGTLSYEQYF
TGTGCCACCAGCAGAGATGGTACCCTCTCCTACGAGCAGTACTTC
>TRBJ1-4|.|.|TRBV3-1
CASSRKAANEKLFF
TGTGCCAGCAGCCGTAAGGCAGCGAATGAAAAACTGTTTTTT
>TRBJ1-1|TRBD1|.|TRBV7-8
CASSFDRAITEAFF
TGTGCCAGCAGTTTCGACAGGGCCATCACTGAAGCTTTCTTT
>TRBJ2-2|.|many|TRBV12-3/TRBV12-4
CASSGEAGELFF
TGTGCCAGCAGCGGCGAGGCCGGGGAGCTGTTTTTT
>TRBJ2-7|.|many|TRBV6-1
CASSGYGRLEQYF
TGTGCCAGCAGTGGTTACGGGAGACTCGAGCAGTACTTC
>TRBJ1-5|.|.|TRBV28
CASSSSLWSTGSDQPQHF
TGTGCCAGCAGTTCCAGCCTCTGGTCAACAGGATCCGACCAGCCCCAGCATTTT
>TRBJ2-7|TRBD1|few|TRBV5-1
CASSSTGVYEQYF
TGCGCCAGCAGCTCGACAGGGGTCTACGAGCAGTACTTC
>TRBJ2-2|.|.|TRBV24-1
CATSPSDTGELFF
TGTGCCACCAGCCCGTCCGATACCGGGGAGCTGTTTTTT
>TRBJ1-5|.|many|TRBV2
CASSTQGLGNQPQHF
TGTGCCAGCAGTACACAGGGACTGGGCAATCAGCCCCAGCATTTT
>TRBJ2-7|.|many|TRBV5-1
CASSLESGWAYEQYF
TGCGCCAGCAGCTTGGAGTCAGGGTGGGCCTACGAGCAGTACTTC
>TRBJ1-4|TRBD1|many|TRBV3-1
CASSLGDSGPEKLFF
TGTGCCAGCAGCCTAGGGGACAGTGGACCTGAAAAACTGTTTTTT
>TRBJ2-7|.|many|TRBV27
CASKGFYEQYF
TGTGCCAGCAAAGGGTTCTACGAGCAGTACTTC
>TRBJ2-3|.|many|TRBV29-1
CSVEASTDTQYF
TGCAGCGTTGAGGCTAGCACAGATACGCAGTATTTT
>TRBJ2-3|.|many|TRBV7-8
CASSQQGRTDTQYF
TGTGCCAGCAGCCAGCAGGGGAGGACAGATACGCAGTATTTT
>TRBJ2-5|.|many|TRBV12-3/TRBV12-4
CASSLWGHQYF
TGTGCCAGCAGTCTCTGGGGGCACCAGTACTTC
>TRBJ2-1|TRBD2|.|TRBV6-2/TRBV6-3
CASKSGLAGYNEQFF
TGTGCCAGCAAATCCGGGCTAGCGGGGTACAATGAGCAGTTCTTC
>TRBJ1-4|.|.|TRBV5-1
CASSLAGTTNEKLFF
TGCGCCAGCAGCTTGGCCGGAACAACTAATGAAAAACTGTTTTTT
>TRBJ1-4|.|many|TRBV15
CATMRLGPGNEKLFF
TGTGCCACGATGCGACTTGGGCCGGGTAATGAAAAACTGTTTTTT
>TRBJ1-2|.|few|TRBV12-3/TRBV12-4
CASTLTRASGYTF
TGTGCCAGCACCCTCACCCGGGCGTCTGGCTACACCTTC
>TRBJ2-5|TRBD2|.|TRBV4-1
CASSQQQPLAGGHSETQYF
TGTGCCAGCAGCCAGCAACAACCACTAGCGGGGGGGCATTCCGAGACCCAGTACTTC
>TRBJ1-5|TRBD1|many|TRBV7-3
CASTRRDRYSNQPQHF
TGTGCCAGCACCCGCCGGGACAGATATAGCAATCAGCCCCAGCATTTT
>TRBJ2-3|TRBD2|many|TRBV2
CASRVAGGPSGQYF
TGTGCCAGCAGAGTAGCGGGGGGTCCGTCGGGGCAGTATTTT
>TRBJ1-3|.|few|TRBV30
CASRAGNTIYF
TGTGCCTCCAGGGCAGGAAACACCATATATTTT
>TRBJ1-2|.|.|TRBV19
CASSIGGTLYGYTF
TGTGCCAGTAGTATAGGAGGGACACTGTATGGCTACACCTTC
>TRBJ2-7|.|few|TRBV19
CASSIAGHLYEQYF
TGTGCCAGTAGTATAGCAGGGCACCTCTACGAGCAGTACTTC
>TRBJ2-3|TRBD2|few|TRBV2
CASSESLAGNTDTQYF
TGTGCCAGCAGTGAATCCCTAGCGGGGAACACAGATACGCAGTATTTT
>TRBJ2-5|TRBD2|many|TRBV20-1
CSARVYSGAQETQYF
TGCAGTGCTAGAGTTTATAGCGGGGCGCAAGAGACCCAGTACTTC
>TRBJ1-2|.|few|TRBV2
CASSRNPGRPIAGYTF
TGTGCCAGCAGTCGCAACCCGGGACGGCCGATAGCGGGCTACACCTTC
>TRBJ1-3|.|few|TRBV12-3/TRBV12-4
CASSLFSGNTIYF
TGTGCCAGCAGTTTATTCTCTGGAAACACCATATATTTT